This entry lists 28 T cell receptor beta chains sequenced from one sample in a study of tumor and adjacent non-tumor tissue in lung cancer. TCRbeta libraries were built with three rounds of nested PCR, modified from ARM-PCR. MiXCR, run by TCRdb on the multiplex PCR reads, gives a single entry per CDR3 protein. The profile shows some 100,000 distinct CDR3 sequences, 80% of them singletons. This sample's RNA came from whole unsorted tissue. More than 3 cm separated this lung sample from the edge of the tumor. The sample consisted of distant non-tumor lung tissue. All receptors come from a man in his 60s with small cell lung cancer.

For this clonotype: One end of the junction is discordant with germline, which a read error may explain. This chain uses TRBV20-1 with TRBJ2-3; TRBD2 matches at 9 bases. Per germline, CDR1 DFQATT and CDR2 SNEGSKA (reference sequence). This CDR3 contains 15 residues. CDR3 protein: CGAEIAGVNTDTQYF. The DNA of the CDR3 is TGCGGTGCTGAAATAGCGGGAGTGAACACAGATACGCAGTATTTT.

As concerns this clonotype: One end of the junction does not line up with germline, which may come from a read error. The chain uses TRBV6-1 and TRBJ2-3; 11 bases agree with TRBD2. The CDR3 is 16 residues long. Germline CDR1 reads MNHNS; CDR2 reads SASEGT. CDR3 in amino acids: CASRPTSGTITGTQYF. In nucleotides, the CDR3 is TGTGCCAGCAGACCGACTAGCGGGACTATTACAGGTACGCAGTATTTT.

About this clonotype: The CDR3 ends on some other residue instead of the conserved phenylalanine or tryptophan, so this is likely a read error. CDR3 coding DNA: TGCGCCAGCAAAGGGACACAGAACACCGGGGAGCTGTTTTAT. Translated: CASKGTQNTGELFY. The gene calls are TRBV5-1 and TRBJ2-2; D is possibly TRBD1 (6 bases). From germline, CDR1 is SGHRS and CDR2 YFSETQ. Trimming removed 6 bases from V and 1 base from J, with 10 bases in between. This CDR3 region has 14 residues.

This chain uses TRBV5-6 with TRBJ2-3; D possibly matches TRBD1 or TRBD2 (6 bases each). Germline-derived CDR1 and CDR2 are SGHDT and YYEEEE. The CDR3 totals 15 residues. Deletions cut 3 bases from V and 15 bases from J, with 26 bases between. This CDR3 reads CASSSTSKLGDMQYF. In DNA, the CDR3 is TGTGCCAGCAGCTCCACTAGCAAGCTGGGGGACATGCAATATTTT. Full variable domain (outside the CDR3, taken from reference TRBV5-6 and TRBJ2-3): DAGVTQSPTHLIKTRGQQVTLRCSPKSGHDTVSWYQQALGQGPQFIFQYYEEEERQRGNFPDRFSGHQFPNYSSELNVNALLLGDSALYLCASSSTSKLGDMQYFGPGTRLTVL.

With regard to this clonotype: The CDR3 end shows no conserved phenylalanine or tryptophan, and so a read error is likely. V and J are TRBV12-3 or TRBV12-4 and TRBJ1-1; no clear D. The CDR3 totals 15 residues. Here the CDR3 reads CASSRPPSVNIEAFY. Written as DNA, the CDR3 is TGTGCCAGCAGCCGACCCCCGTCAGTGAACATTGAAGCTTTCTAT.

This rearrangement joins TRBV6-5 to TRBJ2-1, with D perhaps assigned TRBD1 or TRBD2 (5 bases each). This CDR3 region has 14 residues. CDR1 and CDR2 (germline): MNHEY, SVGAGI. The V gene lost 5 bases and the J gene lost 2 bases, with 10 bases spanning the gap. In nucleotides, the CDR3 is TGTGCCAGCAGTATGGGGGACCCCTACAATGAGCAGTTCTTC. It yields the protein CASSMGDPYNEQFF.

This clonotype turned up a few times. Just one base apart from a much larger clone, this may be a read error. V and J are TRBV11-2 and TRBJ2-1, with TRBD2 identical over 13 bases. CDR3 size: 17 residues. Germline lookup yields CDR1 SGHAT and CDR2 FQNNGV. The CDR3 DNA reads as TGTGCCAACAGCTTAGTGGCTCGGACTAGCGGGAGTAATGGGCAGTTCTTC. Residues: CANSLVARTSGSNGQFF.

A note on this clonotype: A much larger clone differs from this one at a single base, so this may be a read error. The chain combines TRBV6-4 with TRBJ1-1; D not resolved. This CDR3 contains 13 residues. V was clipped by 11 bases and J by 1 base, with 14 bases between them. Per germline, CDR1 MRHNA and CDR2 SNTAGT. The CDR3 sequence is CAGSRTPNTEAFF. CDR3 bases: TGTGCCGGCTCCCGCACGCCGAACACTGAAGCTTTCTTT.

V is TRBV20-1 and J is TRBJ1-2; TRBD1 is a possible D gene (6 bases). The CDR3 extends over 14 amino acids. V shed 6 bases and J shed 5 bases, with 19 bases lying between them. CDR1 and CDR2 (germline): DFQATT, SNEGSKA (reference sequence). CDR3 protein: CSALRRDIEYGYTF. CDR3 bases: TGCAGTGCACTTAGGAGGGACATAGAGTATGGCTACACCTTC.

A remark on this clonotype: A read error may account for a junction end that differs from germline. V gene TRBV11-2 combines with J gene TRBJ2-1; TRBD2 agrees at 10 bases. This CDR3 is 18 amino acids long. Germline-derived CDR1 and CDR2 are SGHAT and FQNNGV. The CDR3 loop reads CASSFGVAGGYYYNEQIF. Written as DNA, the CDR3 is TGTGCCAGCAGCTTTGGAGTAGCGGGAGGTTACTACTACAATGAGCAGATCTTC.

This clonotype was seen a single time. An end of the junction differs from the germline gene, which may be a read error. The chain's CDR3 is CNVKGQLNTETFF. The CDR3 nucleotides read TGCAACGTCAAAGGACAGTTGAACACTGAAACTTTCTTT. The genes are TRBV29-1 and TRBJ1-1; D possibly corresponds to TRBD1 (6 bases). Looked up from germline, CDR1 is SQVTM and CDR2 is ANQGSEA. CDR3 length equals 13 residues.

Worth noting for this clonotype: The CDR3 end shows no conserved phenylalanine or tryptophan, and so a read error is likely. The CDR3 DNA sequence: TGCAGCGTCGGTGGGGACGGCTATGGCTACACCTCC. Amino acids: CSVGGDGYGYTS. The chain uses TRBV29-1 and TRBJ1-2, with D maybe TRBD1 (5 bases). The germline V gene encodes CDR1 SQVTM and CDR2 ANQGSEA. V lost 6 bases to trimming and J lost 4 bases, with 12 bases between them. This CDR3 comprises 12 residues.

This clonotype was observed a handful of times. V is TRBV28 and J is TRBJ2-7, with D possibly matching TRBD1 (6 bases). Germline V gene lookup returns CDR1 MDHEN and CDR2 SYDVKM. Trimming took 6 bases from V and 0 from J, leaving 15 bases between them. CDR3 length: 15 amino acids. CDR3 DNA: TGTGCCAGCAGCCCACCTACAGGGCTCTCCTACGAGCAGTACTTC. This translates into CASSPPTGLSYEQYF.

In the case of this clonotype: Just one base apart from a much larger clone, this may be a read error. V is TRBV19 and J is TRBJ2-2; no clear D. Per the germline V gene, CDR1 is LNHDA and CDR2 is SQIVND (reference sequence). V lost 4 bases and J 0 bases, leaving 6 bases between the germline ends. This CDR3 contains 14 residues. The CDR3, as DNA: TGTGCCAGTAGTAGGCTCCCGAACACCGGGGAGCTGTTTTTT. Its translation: CASSRLPNTGELFF.

In this sample, this clonotype turned up once. V and J are TRBV11-2 and TRBJ2-3, with D perhaps given as TRBD1 or TRBD2 (6 bases each). CDR3 length: 14 residues. The V gene lost 4 bases and the J gene lost 13 bases, with 21 bases spanning the gap. Germline-derived CDR1 and CDR2 are SGHAT and FQNNGV. CDR3 in amino acids: CASSSGGIAGHKYF. CDR3 bases: TGTGCCAGCAGCTCCGGAGGGATTGCGGGACATAAGTATTTT.

This clonotype was detected a few times. Relative to the germline gene, one junction end is altered; a read error may explain this. The chain uses TRBV29-1 and TRBJ2-3, with D uncertain. This CDR3 region has 11 residues. CDR1 SQVTM and CDR2 ANQGSEA come from the germline V gene. The CDR3 coding sequence is TGCAGCGTTGATTATCGAGATACGCAGTATTTC. It is translated as CSVDYRDTQYF.

About this clonotype: An end of the junction does not agree with germline; a read error may underlie this. J is TRBJ1-3 and V is TRBV28; D is possibly TRBD1 (5 bases). This CDR3 comprises 14 residues. Germline assignment: CDR1 MDHEN and CDR2 SYDVKM. The CDR3 loop reads CVSREGAAENTIYF. For the CDR3, the DNA is TGTGTCAGCCGGGAAGGGGCAGCGGAAAACACCATATATTTT.

This clonotype was counted once. The junction departs from the called germline gene at one end, perhaps through a read error. The genes are TRBV6-5 and TRBJ2-5, with D perhaps matching TRBD1 (6 bases). This CDR3 comprises 14 residues. CDR1 is MNHEY, CDR2 SVGAGI, per germline. The CDR3, as DNA: TGTACCAGCAGTTTCCAGACAGGCCAAGAGACCCAATACTTC. This codes for CTSSFQTGQETQYF.

This clonotype occurred a few times. The chain couples TRBV10-3 to TRBJ2-1; a weak D match, TRBD1 (6 bases). V was clipped by 10 bases and J by 9 bases, with 22 bases between them. Looked up from germline, CDR1 is ENHRY and CDR2 is SYGVKD. The CDR3 is 14 residues long. The CDR3 spells CATRSGRGDGEQFF. The CDR3 DNA reads TGTGCCACCCGGTCGGGCAGGGGAGATGGTGAGCAGTTCTTC.

With regard to this clonotype: The junction departs from the called germline gene at one end, perhaps through a read error. The chain is built from TRBV12-5 and TRBJ2-1; 9 bases agree with TRBD2. In germline, CDR1 is LGHNT, CDR2 FRNRAP. This CDR3 is built from 18 residues. CDR3 nucleotides: TGTGCTAGTGTTTTGGCACACATAGTTAGCGGGAGCGACAATGAGCAGTTCTTC. This encodes CASVLAHIVSGSDNEQFF.

The chain is built from TRBV6-5 and TRBJ2-1; D may correspond to TRBD1 or TRBD2 (5 bases each). This CDR3 comprises 15 residues. V was shortened by 0 bases and J by 11 bases, with 17 bases between the two germline ends. In germline, CDR1 is MNHEY, CDR2 SVGAGI. CDR3 amino acids: CASSYSGGVGDKQFF. In DNA form, the CDR3 reads TGTGCCAGCAGTTACTCTGGGGGAGTGGGCGATAAGCAGTTCTTC.

Concerning this clonotype: One end of the junction fails to match germline, which may point to a read error. V usage is TRBV4-2 and J usage is TRBJ2-2; TRBD1 or TRBD2 may be the D gene (5 bases each). The germline CDR1 and CDR2 sequences are LGHNA and YNFKEQ. The length of the CDR3 is 16 residues. The CDR3 protein is CTSCQDLRANTGELLF. The CDR3, as DNA: TGTACCAGCTGCCAAGATCTCAGGGCGAACACCGGGGAGCTGCTTTTT.

Notes on this clonotype: The junction departs from germline at one end; a sequencing error may be responsible. The chain carries TRBV5-1 and TRBJ2-2; perhaps TRBD2 as D (6 bases). Germline V CDR1 and CDR2: SGHRS, YFSETQ. This CDR3 is 16 amino acids long. In nucleotides, the CDR3 is TGTGCCAGCAGCTTGGTCGGGGGACTGAACACCGGGGAGCGGTTTTTT. Protein sequence: CASSLVGGLNTGERFF.

The chain uses TRBV6-5 and TRBJ2-2; tentative D call: TRBD2 (6 bases). Germline lookup yields CDR1 MNHEY and CDR2 SVGAGI. The CDR3 is 16 residues long. Trimming shortened V by 9 bases and J by 5 bases, and 22 bases separated the two germline ends. As DNA, the CDR3 is TGTGCCAGTAGATCCTGGCGGGGTGATTCTACCGGGGAGCTGTTTTTT. This gives the protein CASRSWRGDSTGELFF.

This clonotype has just one count. One base away lies a much larger clone, so this may be a sequencing read error. V is TRBV6-1 and J is TRBJ2-7; perhaps D is TRBD1 or TRBD2 (5 bases each). This CDR3 comprises 15 residues. CDR1 and CDR2 (germline): MNHNS, SASEGT. Trimming cost V 2 bases and J 2 bases, with 13 bases left between them. The CDR3 sequence: CASSERDRHAYEQYF. The CDR3 region has the DNA TGTGCCAGCAGTGAAAGGGACCGCCACGCCTACGAGCAGTACTTC.

Of note for this clonotype: This may stem from a read error, because a much larger clone lies one nucleotide away. The CDR3 DNA sequence: TGTGCCAGCGGTTTAATGACTAGACAAGAGACCCAGTACTTC. This encodes CASGLMTRQETQYF. The rearrangement uses TRBV12-3 or TRBV12-4 and TRBJ2-5; the D gene is possibly TRBD2 (6 bases). The CDR3 consists of 14 residues.

A remark on this clonotype: The junction does not match germline at one end; this may be a read error. The chain combines TRBV11-2 with TRBJ2-2; D might be TRBD2 (6 bases). The CDR3 is made up of 16 amino acids. Germline loops: CDR1 SGHAT, CDR2 FQNNGV. This CDR3 reads CASSPRGGLNIGELFF. CDR3 nucleotides: TGTGCCAGCAGCCCGCGGGGCGGGTTGAACATCGGGGAGCTGTTTTTT.

In the case of this clonotype: A junction end diverges from the germline sequence, so it may reflect a read error. J is TRBJ2-5 and V is TRBV6-6, with TRBD1 matching over 9 bases. The germline V gene encodes CDR1 MNHNY and CDR2 SVGAGI (reference sequence). The CDR3 contains 16 residues. CDR3 region: CVSSYSLGTGKGTQYF. Here the CDR3 DNA reads TGTGTCAGCAGTTACTCTCTGGGGACAGGGAAAGGGACCCAGTACTTC.